This T cell receptor (beta chain) was profiled in a study of shared clonotypes between healthy human individuals. Study results and limitations: In several donors, around 5.5% of naive CD4 clonotypes appeared in common.

Researchers partitioned CD4+ cells into CD45RA+ naive and CD45RA-negative memory subsets. In regard to this clone: What it recognizes is unknown.

Authors' analysis steps: Junction-only sequences produced by ImmunoSEQ had no quality scores, so filtering differed. Measured with immunoSEQ multiplex PCR; TCRdb has only the in-frame clones, and not every one. That table supplies the V and J calls and clone size; D and trimming were determined from the DNA. The table lists under 300,000 clones, about 69% of them singletons. The clonotype originates from a man younger than 45 in good health. The material sequenced was memory CD4+ T cells sorted from blood. Subset in this sample: CD45RA-negative fraction.

CDR3 bases: TGTGCCAGCAGAAACAGGAGGGGGACCGGGGAGCTGTTTTTT. The encoded protein is CASRNRRGTGELFF. The V and J genes are TRBV6-5 and TRBJ2-2; D is tentatively TRBD1 or TRBD2 (6 bases each). CDR1 MNHEY and CDR2 SVGAGI come from the germline V gene. The CDR3 length is 14 residues. V lost 6 bases to trimming and J lost 5 bases, with 13 bases between them.